The 3 T cell receptor beta chains listed next were all sequenced from one sample in a study of T cell responses to AZD1222 COVID-19 vaccine. TCRdb keeps only in-frame clones here, not all; method: immunoSEQ multiplex PCR. There are 24,000 or so clones in the sample; around 87% occur only once, and more than 30% lies in the top ten. Sequenced material: peripheral blood, taken 28 days after the second AZD1222 dose. These receptors originate from an adult who received the AZD1222 COVID-19 vaccine.

V usage is TRBV6-5 and J usage is TRBJ2-6; D unclear. Germline V gives CDR1 MNHEY, CDR2 SVGAGI. V dropped 6 bases and J dropped 0 bases, with 6 bases sitting between them. CDR3 length equals 14 residues. In nucleotides, the CDR3 is TGTGCCAGCAGCGCAGACTCTGGGGCCAACGTCCTGACTTTC. Translation: CASSADSGANVLTF.

In DNA, the CDR3 is TGTGCCAGCAGCTCAGCCGGGGGTCAGGGCTACACCTTC. The encoded protein is CASSSAGGQGYTF. This chain joins TRBV7-2 and TRBJ1-2; D possibly corresponds to TRBD1 (5 bases). V was pared by 4 bases and J by 8 bases, with 14 bases between. The germline V gene encodes CDR1 SGHTA and CDR2 FQGNSA. The CDR3 length is 13 residues.

This chain links TRBV2 with TRBJ2-3; TRBD1 aligns across 8 bases. The ends lost 6 bases at V and 1 base at J; junction bases unmatched: 6. This CDR3 has 15 amino acids. Germline CDR1 reads SNHLY; CDR2 reads FYNNEI. CDR3 sequence: CASSGQGRGTDTQYF. Written as DNA, the CDR3 is TGTGCCAGCAGCGGACAGGGAAGAGGCACAGATACGCAGTATTTT.